The T cell receptor beta chain described here comes from a study of PD-1 blockade in classical Hodgkin lymphoma. The method was immunoSEQ multiplex PCR; TCRdb's version includes in-frame clones alone and lacks a portion of them. The data show about 36,000 clones, with approximately 90% seen just once and 0.22% held by the top ten. CDR1 and CDR2 from the germline V gene are SGHTA and FQGNSA. There are 18 residues in the CDR3. Trimming removed 3 bases from V and 3 bases from J; junction bases left unmatched: 13. Whole-study findings and limits: Newly diagnosed patients were reported to start with lower TCR diversity than healthy donors. Repertoires differed for reasons still undefined, possibly disease activity or prior therapy.

With regard to this clone: Its specificity is unknown.

As for time point: newly diagnosed, previously untreated cHL patient sample. The authors purified CD4+ T cells from thawed PBMCs by magnetic negative selection. Serving as comparison were PBMCs from newly diagnosed, untreated classical Hodgkin lymphoma, which were sequenced alongside the relapsed/refractory trial patients. The specimen was CD4+ T cells from blood. The source of this sequence is a human donor with classical Hodgkin lymphoma. V and J are TRBV7-2 and TRBJ2-5, with 10 bases that match TRBD1. The CDR3 region has the DNA TGTGCCAGCAGCTTTATCCGCTGGACAGGGGGAAAGGAAGAGACCCAGTACTTC. Translation: CASSFIRWTGGKEETQYF.